This T cell receptor (beta chain) was retrieved from a study of cytomegalovirus exposure and HLA in healthy donors. Study results and caveats: A few chains tied to CMV proved CMV antigen-specific in vitro. Cytomegalovirus status, reportedly, was diagnosed with high specificity and sensitivity by the classifier. According to a subsequent analysis, TCR clusters identified in the first cohort showed a tendency to co-occur across the 100 to 150 validation repertoires. Among TCR sequences, most were rare, though some public TCRs appeared in many donors.

The CDR3 is 10 residues long. CDR1 and CDR2 (germline): SGHAT, FQNNGV. The V and J ends lost 7 bases and 7 bases respectively, with 8 bases between them. To note about this clone: Its antigen is as yet unknown.

The method was immunoSEQ multiplex PCR; TCRdb's version includes in-frame clones alone and lacks a portion of them. This table has roughly 200,000 clones, around 82% appearing once. The receptor comes from a woman aged 18-29 years in good health and CMV-seropositive. Specimen: PBMCs. The V call is TRBV11-2, the J call TRBJ2-7; D is unresolved. The CDR3 region has the DNA TGTGCCAGCACCCACTTGGAGCAGTACTTC. Translating it yields CASTHLEQYF.